The present T cell receptor (beta chain) was sequenced within a study of T cells after yellow fever vaccination. Study-wide findings and caveats: Sorted repertoires could include abundant contaminating clonotypes from bulk cells. On re-exposure, the response was weaker but peaked faster, at day 5 versus 15.

The CDR3 has 13 amino acids. V lost 5 bases, J lost 5 bases, and 7 bases stayed unmatched. Germline values: CDR1 DFQATT, CDR2 SNEGSKA (reference sequence). TCRdb itself ran the 5' RACE reads through MiXCR, one entry per CDR3 protein. The table records 400,000 to 450,000 distinct CDR3 sequences, roughly a sixth of them present only once. As for this clonotype: As yet, its antigen is unknown.

This clonotype was sampled from a man younger than 35 who received the YFV17D yellow fever vaccine. This material consisted of PBMCs, taken before the yellow fever booster vaccination. J is TRBJ2-5 and V is TRBV20-1, with 8 bases that match TRBD2. As DNA, the CDR3 is TGCAGTGCTTCCAGTACGGGGGGGGAGACCCAGTACTTC. Its translation is CSASSTGGETQYF.